These 15 T cell receptor beta chains originate from one sample sequenced in a study of T cell responses to AZD1222 COVID-19 vaccine (dated by TCRdb to the early 2020s). The method behind the library was the immunoSEQ multiplex PCR assay. TCRdb re-hosts the immuneACCESS table, in-frame sequences only. Its copies lack some clones; in the studies checked, an unresolved V gene accounts for under half of them, and the cause for the rest is not known. The sample table holds more than 75,000 clones, of which about 83% were seen once. About 1.3% of the sample lies in the top ten. In the paper's terms, the time point label means: about 28 days (+/-7) after the second vaccine dose. The sample was peripheral blood, taken 28 days after the second AZD1222 dose. The origin of the receptors is an adult who received the AZD1222 COVID-19 vaccine.

V gene TRBV12-5 combines with J gene TRBJ2-7; 7 positions match TRBD1. V dropped 4 bases and J dropped 7; count of bases not matched to a gene: 7. Germline V lookup: CDR1 LGHNT, CDR2 FRNRAP. There are 13 residues in the CDR3. The CDR3 spells CASGYRQGGEQYF. The CDR3 DNA is TGTGCTAGTGGTTATCGACAGGGCGGTGAGCAGTACTTC.

V and J are TRBV6-5 and TRBJ1-2, with a weak D call TRBD1 (6 bases). Trimming took off 7 bases at V and 0 bases at J, with 9 bases between the two ends. Germline V lookup: CDR1 MNHEY, CDR2 SVGAGI. The CDR3 sequence is 13 residues long. In DNA form, the CDR3 reads TGTGCCAGCAACAGGGCCGCTAACTATGGCTACACCTTC. This encodes CASNRAANYGYTF.

The chain is built from TRBV11-2 and TRBJ1-1; 7 bases match TRBD1. V dropped 1 base and J dropped 0; count of bases not matched to a gene: 14. The CDR3 length is 19 residues. Germline CDR1 SGHAT, CDR2 FQNNGV. CDR3 DNA: TGTGCCAGCAGCTTAGCCTTGGGCCTACAGGGGCGCATGAACACTGAAGCTTTCTTT. It yields the protein CASSLALGLQGRMNTEAFF.

With regard to this clone: The sample contains more than one DNA sequence encoding this CDR3. The rearrangement uses TRBV10-3 and TRBJ2-2; D gene uncertain. The V end lost 4 bases, the J end lost 4 bases, and 4 bases lay between the germline ends. This CDR3 region has 12 residues. Germline V lookup: CDR1 ENHRY, CDR2 SYGVKD. As DNA, the CDR3 is TGTGCCATCAGTGGGACCACCGGGGAGCTGTTTTTT. Translated, it gives CAISGTTGELFF.

The V call is TRBV19, the J call TRBJ1-2; tentatively, D is TRBD1 (5 bases). Trimming shortened V by 2 bases and J by 3 bases, and 7 bases separated the two germline ends. Looked up from germline, CDR1 is LNHDA and CDR2 is SQIVND (reference sequence). There are 13 residues in the CDR3. This chain's CDR3 is CASSIRGDYGYTF. The DNA of the CDR3 is TGTGCCAGTAGTATACGGGGGGACTATGGCTACACCTTC.

The sample holds one count of this clone. This chain joins TRBV5-1 and TRBJ1-1, with D perhaps matching TRBD1 (6 bases). CDR3 length: 14 residues. Germline CDR1 and CDR2: SGHRS and YFSETQ. V lost 4 bases to trimming and J lost 2 bases, with 12 bases between them. The CDR3 sequence is CASSEQGTNTEAFF. CDR3 DNA sequence: TGCGCCAGCAGCGAACAGGGAACCAACACTGAAGCTTTCTTT. Based on the CDR3 plus reference TRBV5-1 and TRBJ1-1, the full variable domain is KAGVTQTPRYLIKTRGQQVTLSCSPISGHRSVSWYQQTPGQGLQFLFEYFSETQRNKGNFPGRFSGRQFSNSRSEMNVSTLELGDSALYLCASSEQGTNTEAFFGQGTRLTVV.

This clone was seen more than once but under ten times. The CDR3 region is CASSPFATNEKLFF. Here the CDR3 DNA reads TGTGCCAGTAGTCCATTTGCAACTAATGAAAAACTGTTTTTT. The chain couples TRBV19 to TRBJ1-4; D remains unclear. Germline-derived CDR1 and CDR2 are LNHDA and SQIVND (reference sequence). This CDR3 comprises 14 residues. V was pared by 5 bases and J by 0 bases, with 7 bases between.

This clone has a single count. V and J are TRBV7-2 and TRBJ2-7; 11 positions match TRBD1. Germline CDR1 reads SGHTA; CDR2 reads FQGNSA. The length of the CDR3 is 15 residues. With 3 bases clipped from V and 7 bases from J, the junction kept 8 bases outside the gene matches. The CDR3: CASSFQTGTGGEQYF. The CDR3 coding sequence is TGTGCCAGCAGCTTCCAAACCGGGACAGGGGGAGAGCAGTACTTC.

This sequence joins TRBV15 and TRBJ1-2; 9 bases are shared with TRBD1. Germline loops: CDR1 LNHNV, CDR2 YYDKDF (reference sequence). The CDR3 spans 15 residues. After removal of 3 bases from V and 8 bases from J, the junction contained 10 bases not matched to a gene. The CDR3 is CATSSPGTGQHGYTF. CDR3 coding DNA: TGTGCCACCAGCAGCCCCGGGACAGGGCAACACGGCTACACCTTC.

The J gene is TRBJ2-7, the V gene TRBV15, with TRBD2 identical over 8 bases. The length of the CDR3 is 15 residues. V gave up 2 bases and J gave up 0 bases; unmatched junction bases: 3. In germline, CDR1 is LNHNV, CDR2 YYDKDF (reference sequence). The CDR3 reads CATSRTGTSSYEQYF. In DNA, the CDR3 is TGTGCCACCAGCAGAACCGGGACTAGCTCCTACGAGCAGTACTTC.

This chain links TRBV7-9 with TRBJ2-7; 7 bases match TRBD2. CDR3 size: 18 residues. Trimming cost V 1 base and J 3 bases; bases outside gene matches: 15. Germline CDR1 reads SEHNR; CDR2 reads FQNEAQ (reference sequence). CDR3 protein: CASSLVPGTTTDSYEQYF. The CDR3 DNA reads as TGTGCCAGCAGCTTAGTTCCCGGGACTACAACCGATAGCTACGAGCAGTACTTC.

The rearrangement joins TRBV15 to TRBJ1-6, with 7 nucleotides matching TRBD1. CDR1 is LNHNV, CDR2 YYDKDF, per germline (reference sequence). The ends lost 0 bases at V and 10 bases at J; junction bases unmatched: 9. The CDR3 is made up of 16 amino acids. The CDR3, as DNA: TGTGCCACCAGCAGAGATCGGGCAGGGGGAGGATCACCCCTCCACTTT. Translation: CATSRDRAGGGSPLHF.

The chain has TRBV30 and TRBJ2-7; the D is unclear. This CDR3 has 15 residues. Germline V CDR1 and CDR2: GTSNPN, SVGIG (reference sequence). Trimming shortened V by 1 base and J by 5 bases, and 18 bases separated the two germline ends. The CDR3 bases are TGTGCCTGGAGTGCCCCGGGCCCCCCGGTAGACGAGCAGTACTTC. This codes for CAWSAPGPPVDEQYF.

CDR3 DNA sequence: TGTGCCAGCAGCCAGGACAGGTACGAGCAGTACTTC. It yields the protein CASSQDRYEQYF. The genes are TRBV4-2 and TRBJ2-7, with 7 bases matching TRBD1. The length of the CDR3 is 12 residues. Germline V CDR1 and CDR2: LGHNA, YNFKEQ. J was trimmed by 4 bases and V by 3 bases; bases with no gene match: 0.

This sequence joins TRBV13 and TRBJ2-6, with D hard to call. Deletions cut 0 bases from V and 2 bases from J, with 8 bases between. The CDR3 sequence is 16 residues long. CDR1 is PRHDT and CDR2 is FYEKMQ in the germline V gene (reference sequence). The CDR3 sequence is CASSLGLRAGANVLTF. The CDR3 coding sequence is TGTGCCAGCAGCTTAGGCCTAAGGGCTGGGGCCAACGTCCTGACTTTC.